This passage covers 25 T cell receptor beta chains from one sample sequenced in a study of cytotoxic CD8 clonotypes in ibrutinib-treated CLL. Some clones are missing from TCRdb's copy, which holds only in-frame ones; the method was immunoSEQ multiplex PCR. The table includes 50,000 or so clones, about three fifths detected once. The sequencing here drew on PBMCs, taken after 24 months of ibrutinib treatment. Receptor source: a human donor with chronic lymphocytic leukemia.

V is TRBV19 and J is TRBJ1-2; D uncertain. V lost 6 bases to trimming and J lost 0 bases, with 14 bases between them. There are 15 residues in the CDR3. CDR1 and CDR2 (germline): LNHDA, SQIVND (reference sequence). CDR3 sequence reads: CASRAAPWANYGYTF. The CDR3, as DNA: TGTGCCAGTAGGGCAGCCCCATGGGCTAACTATGGCTACACCTTC.

The rearrangement links TRBV10-3 to TRBJ1-2, with TRBD1 matching 11 bases. Germline CDR1 ENHRY, CDR2 SYGVKD. CDR3 size: 14 residues. V trimming: 6 bases; J trimming: 7 bases; junction bases outside the gene matches: 7. In DNA form, the CDR3 reads TGTGCCATCAGCACCGGACAGGGGGCGCGTGGCTACACCTTC. It yields the protein CAISTGQGARGYTF.

CDR3 sequence (DNA): TGTGCCAGTAGTGGACGGACTTTCCCCTACGAGCAGTACTTC. Translation gives CASSGRTFPYEQYF. The chain carries TRBV19 and TRBJ2-7, with D maybe TRBD2 (5 bases). V gave up 5 bases and J gave up 2 bases, with 13 bases separating them. The CDR3 totals 14 residues. Germline-derived CDR1 and CDR2 are LNHDA and SQIVND (reference sequence).

This clone was picked up many times. The chain recombines TRBV10-1 with TRBJ1-5, with D hard to call. Germline V gene sequence: CDR1 WNHNN, CDR2 SYGVQD (reference sequence). The V gene lost 3 bases and the J gene lost 5 bases, with 8 bases spanning the gap. The length of the CDR3 is 13 residues. The CDR3 is CASSDGTDQPQHF. The CDR3 DNA reads as TGCGCCAGCAGTGATGGAACGGATCAGCCCCAGCATTTT.

The chain has TRBV7-8 and TRBJ2-2, with D possibly TRBD2 on 6 matching bases. Germline V lookup: CDR1 SGHVS, CDR2 FQNEAQ. Trimming took 5 bases from V and 7 from J, leaving 20 bases between them. CDR3 length: 16 residues. In DNA form, the CDR3 reads TGTGCCAGCAGCCAGGCGGGGCGGGGCCGGATCGGGGAGCTGTTTTTT. It translates to CASSQAGRGRIGELFF.

J is TRBJ2-7 and V is TRBV21-1. TRBV21-1 is tagged as a pseudogene. The CDR3 totals 15 residues. The CDR3 is CASSKKGRRCYEQYF. CDR3 nucleotides: TGTGCCAGCAGCAAAAAGGGCAGAAGATGCTACGAGCAGTACTTC.

This clone has a handful of counts. The CDR3 nucleotides read TGTGCCAGCAGTTACGGTCTTTCCTACGAGCAGTACTTC. It translates to CASSYGLSYEQYF. The chain has TRBV6-6 and TRBJ2-7; no reliable D call. This CDR3 region has 13 residues. V was pared by 2 bases and J by 1 base, with 6 bases between. Germline CDR1 is MNHNY and CDR2 is SVGAGI (reference sequence).

The chain links TRBV15 to TRBJ1-2, with a possible D match to TRBD1 (6 bases). The germline V and J ends were trimmed by 5 bases and 7 bases, with 29 bases remaining between them. Germline lookup yields CDR1 LNHNV and CDR2 YYDKDF (reference sequence). There are 18 residues in the CDR3. The CDR3: CATSPVRDTTRFRIGYTF. CDR3 bases: TGTGCCACCAGCCCTGTCCGGGACACCACGCGTTTTAGGATTGGCTACACCTTC.

The chain links TRBV20-1 to TRBJ2-5, with TRBD2 as a possible D gene (5 bases). Looked up from germline, CDR1 is DFQATT and CDR2 is SNEGSKA (reference sequence). The CDR3 has 11 residues. V lost 5 bases and J lost 9, with 13 bases in between. Written as DNA, the CDR3 is TGCAGTGCTCCTCTCACGGGGTCCCAGTACTTC. Translated, it gives CSAPLTGSQYF.

The chain has TRBV5-1 and TRBJ2-5; tentatively, D is TRBD1 or TRBD2 (5 bases each). The CDR3 length is 15 residues. V lost 4 bases and J lost 5, with 18 bases in between. Germline CDR1 reads SGHRS; CDR2 reads YFSETQ. The CDR3 region has the DNA TGCGCCAGCAGCGGATCGGACTTTGGGGCGGAGACCCAGTACTTC. Its protein is CASSGSDFGAETQYF.

V and J are TRBV11-2 and TRBJ2-1; D may be TRBD1 (5 bases). This CDR3 region has 14 residues. With 6 bases removed from V and 1 base from J, the gap between germline ends came to 10 bases. CDR1 is SGHAT, CDR2 FQNNGV, per germline. CDR3 sequence: CASRGDQSYNEQFF. The CDR3 nucleotides are TGTGCCAGCAGAGGGGATCAGTCCTACAATGAGCAGTTCTTC.

This clone has only a few counts. The chain couples TRBV2 to TRBJ1-5; possible D gene TRBD1, 6 bases. There are 14 residues in the CDR3. CDR1 and CDR2 (germline): SNHLY, FYNNEI. The V and J ends lost 3 bases and 5 bases respectively, with 11 bases between them. CDR3 residues: CASSEDSYYQPQHF. CDR3 in DNA: TGTGCCAGCAGTGAGGACAGCTATTATCAGCCCCAGCATTTT.

The rearrangement links TRBV5-8 to TRBJ1-5; no reliable D call. V shed 1 base and J shed 0 bases, with 8 bases lying between them. The CDR3 is 15 amino acids. The germline V gene encodes CDR1 SGHTS and CDR2 YDEGEE. The DNA of the CDR3 is TGTGCCAGCAGCTTGATGGGTGATAGCAATCAGCCCCAGCATTTT. Its translation is CASSLMGDSNQPQHF.

This clone appeared a few times. The rearrangement links TRBV10-3 to TRBJ1-5, with D perhaps matching TRBD1 (5 bases). V dropped 5 bases and J dropped 0 bases, with 11 bases sitting between them. The CDR3 is 15 amino acids. Germline V gene sequence: CDR1 ENHRY, CDR2 SYGVKD. The CDR3 sequence is CAISNHGHSNQPQHF. DNA for the CDR3: TGTGCCATCAGTAACCACGGACATAGCAATCAGCCCCAGCATTTT.

The J gene is TRBJ2-1, the V gene TRBV29-1; 10 bases fit TRBD2. J gave up 0 bases and V 7 bases, and 6 bases lay outside the gene matches. CDR1 and CDR2 from the germline V gene are SQVTM and ANQGSEA. CDR3 length equals 15 residues. The CDR3: CSAGTSASSYNEQFF. DNA of the CDR3: TGCAGCGCAGGGACTAGCGCTAGCTCCTACAATGAGCAGTTCTTC.

This clone is judged large. The V call is TRBV5-1, the J call TRBJ2-7; 7 bases map to TRBD1. Germline V gene lookup returns CDR1 SGHRS and CDR2 YFSETQ. The ends lost 0 bases at V and 5 bases at J; junction bases unmatched: 8. CDR3 length equals 15 residues. In nucleotides, the CDR3 is TGCGCCAGCAGCTTGGCAGCAGGGACAGTCCACGAGCAGTACTTC. Its protein is CASSLAAGTVHEQYF.

This clone was observed a handful of times. V usage is TRBV6-5 and J usage is TRBJ2-2; no reliable D call. The V and J ends lost 8 bases and 0 bases respectively, with 10 bases between them. The CDR3 extends over 14 amino acids. In germline, CDR1 is MNHEY, CDR2 SVGAGI. CDR3 nucleotides: TGTGCCAGCTCGGGCAGGACGAACACCGGGGAGCTGTTTTTT. Its translation: CASSGRTNTGELFF.

The rearrangement joins TRBV5-5 to TRBJ1-1; D unclear. V dropped 0 bases and J dropped 0 bases, with 9 bases sitting between them. This CDR3 contains 15 residues. Germline-derived CDR1 and CDR2 are SGHKS and YYEKEE (reference sequence). The CDR3 protein is CASSLGPTMNTEAFF. The CDR3 coding sequence is TGTGCCAGCAGCTTGGGACCGACCATGAACACTGAAGCTTTCTTT.

CDR3 protein: CASSLDRVNSPLHF. DNA for the CDR3: TGTGCCAGCAGTCTGGACAGGGTTAATTCACCCCTCCACTTT. The chain employs TRBV6-4 and TRBJ1-6; TRBD1 matches at 8 bases. The CDR3 runs to 14 residues. V dropped 5 bases and J dropped 6; count of bases not matched to a gene: 3. CDR1 MRHNA and CDR2 SNTAGT come from the germline V gene.

This chain connects TRBV27 to TRBJ2-1; TRBD2 agrees at 10 bases. The CDR3 is 16 amino acids. The germline V gene has CDR1 MNHEY and CDR2 SMNVEV (reference sequence). V dropped 3 bases and J dropped 2; count of bases not matched to a gene: 4. The CDR3 is CASSLASGGAYNEQFF. CDR3 nucleotides: TGTGCCAGCAGTTTGGCCAGCGGGGGGGCCTACAATGAGCAGTTCTTC.

This clone was found a few times. In nucleotides, the CDR3 is TGTGCCAGCAGCCCCATGGGGGGCCGGGGCTACACCTTC. It translates to CASSPMGGRGYTF. The V and J genes are TRBV2 and TRBJ1-2; D might be TRBD1 (6 bases). This CDR3 is 13 amino acids long. Per the germline V gene, CDR1 is SNHLY and CDR2 is FYNNEI. V was cut by 6 bases and J by 8 bases, with 16 bases left in between.

V usage is TRBV5-1 and J usage is TRBJ1-2; D is unclear. V was pared by 4 bases and J by 3 bases, with 16 bases between. The CDR3 has 15 amino acids. Germline CDR1 and CDR2: SGHRS and YFSETQ. CDR3 nucleotide sequence: TGCGCCAGCAGCGCGGACGCCGGCTCTCACTATGGCTACACCTTC. It specifies CASSADAGSHYGYTF.

The J gene is TRBJ1-2, the V gene TRBV7-6; 7 nucleotides match TRBD1. CDR1 SGHVS and CDR2 FNYEAQ come from the germline V gene. J lost 8 bases, V lost 5 bases, and 8 bases had no gene match. This CDR3 contains 13 residues. The CDR3 protein is CASSVSGTEGYTF. DNA for the CDR3: TGTGCCAGCAGCGTCTCCGGGACAGAAGGCTACACCTTC.

The rearrangement uses TRBV25-1 and TRBJ1-2; D uncertain. CDR1 and CDR2 from the germline V gene are MGHDK and SYGVNS. The length of the CDR3 is 15 residues. V shed 4 bases and J shed 5 bases, with 17 bases lying between them. CDR3 in DNA: TGTGCCAGCAGTGGGGGTGGGCCTAGGGTTTATGGCTACACCTTC. Translated, it gives CASSGGGPRVYGYTF.

The chain joins TRBV7-9 to TRBJ2-5; TRBD1 matches 9 bases. In germline, CDR1 is SEHNR, CDR2 FQNEAQ (reference sequence). This CDR3 region has 16 residues. The V segment lost 5 bases and the J segment 2 bases; nucleotides outside the gene matches: 9. The CDR3: CASSPNYRGRQETQYF. The CDR3 coding sequence is TGTGCCAGCAGCCCCAACTACAGGGGGCGGCAAGAGACCCAGTACTTC.